The 6 T cell receptor beta chains below were found in one sample sequenced in a study of T cell changes during pregnancy in multiple sclerosis. TCRdb's table, derived via immunoSEQ multiplex PCR, lists solely in-frame clones and lacks some. The table lists some 60,000 clones, about 88% of them singletons. The source material was peripheral blood, sampled after pregnancy. These receptors originate from a female donor with multiple sclerosis, enrolled in a pregnancy study.

The chain couples TRBV6-1 to TRBJ2-5; TRBD1 aligns across 10 bases. Per germline, CDR1 MNHNS and CDR2 SASEGT. Trimming cost V 4 bases and J 3 bases; bases outside gene matches: 5. The CDR3 totals 15 residues. The CDR3 sequence is CASSGLTGGEETQYF. The CDR3 coding sequence is TGTGCCAGCAGTGGCCTGACAGGGGGCGAAGAGACCCAGTACTTC.

CDR3 nucleotide sequence: TGTGCCAGCAGTTTATTCCGAAGGAGCCGCGAAAAACTGTTTTTT. Its protein product is CASSLFRRSREKLFF. This rearrangement joins TRBV28 to TRBJ1-4; D uncertain. The CDR3 length is 15 residues. Deletions cut 1 base from V and 8 bases from J, with 14 bases between. CDR1 and CDR2 from the germline V gene are MDHEN and SYDVKM.

V is TRBV2 and J is TRBJ2-1, with D perhaps matching TRBD2 (7 bases). V lost 0 bases and J lost 6, with 18 bases in between. Looked up from germline, CDR1 is SNHLY and CDR2 is FYNNEI. The length of the CDR3 is 17 residues. CDR3 amino acids: CASSEALRGASGNEQFF. For the CDR3, the DNA is TGTGCCAGCAGTGAAGCGCTTCGGGGGGCCAGCGGCAATGAGCAGTTCTTC.

The gene calls are TRBV6-1 and TRBJ2-7; a weak D match, TRBD1 (5 bases). The CDR3 is 11 residues long. Germline CDR1 reads MNHNS; CDR2 reads SASEGT. V gave up 6 bases and J gave up 3 bases, with 6 bases separating them. CDR3 protein: CASRDIYEQYF. The DNA of the CDR3 is TGTGCCAGCAGGGACATCTACGAGCAGTACTTC.

The chain employs TRBV18 and TRBJ1-2; D is perhaps TRBD1 (5 bases). This CDR3 contains 15 residues. Germline CDR1 KGHSH, CDR2 LQKENI. The V gene lost 6 bases and the J gene lost 0 bases, with 14 bases spanning the gap. The CDR3: CASSQTGRTNYGYTF. CDR3 sequence (DNA): TGTGCCAGCTCGCAAACAGGAAGAACTAACTATGGCTACACCTTC.

This clone was seen a single time. V gene TRBV23-1 combines with J gene TRBJ1-3, with D possibly matching TRBD1 (6 bases). TRBV23-1 falls under the ORF class, with uncertain function. V lost 4 bases, J lost 9 bases, and 19 bases lay in between. The CDR3 consists of 15 residues. The CDR3 DNA sequence: TGCGCCAGCAGTCTCCAGGACAGCCCCGATCGCACCATATATTTT. It encodes CASSLQDSPDRTIYF.